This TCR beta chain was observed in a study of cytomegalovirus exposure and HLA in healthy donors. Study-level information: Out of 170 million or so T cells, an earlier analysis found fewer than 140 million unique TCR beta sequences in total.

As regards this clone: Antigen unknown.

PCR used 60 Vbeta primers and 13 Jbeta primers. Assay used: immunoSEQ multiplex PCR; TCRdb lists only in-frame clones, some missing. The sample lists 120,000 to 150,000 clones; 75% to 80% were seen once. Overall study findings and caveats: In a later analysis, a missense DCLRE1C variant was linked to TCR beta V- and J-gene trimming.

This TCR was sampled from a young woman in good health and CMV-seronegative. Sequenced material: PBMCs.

Here the CDR3 DNA reads TGTGCCATCAGTGATTTGGGACAAAAAGCTTTCTTT. Translated: CAISDLGQKAFF. The gene calls are TRBV10-3 and TRBJ1-1; weak D call: TRBD1 (6 bases). Between the trimmed V and J ends, which lost 3 bases and 9 bases, there was a span of 11 bases. The CDR3 extends over 12 amino acids. In germline, CDR1 is ENHRY, CDR2 SYGVKD.